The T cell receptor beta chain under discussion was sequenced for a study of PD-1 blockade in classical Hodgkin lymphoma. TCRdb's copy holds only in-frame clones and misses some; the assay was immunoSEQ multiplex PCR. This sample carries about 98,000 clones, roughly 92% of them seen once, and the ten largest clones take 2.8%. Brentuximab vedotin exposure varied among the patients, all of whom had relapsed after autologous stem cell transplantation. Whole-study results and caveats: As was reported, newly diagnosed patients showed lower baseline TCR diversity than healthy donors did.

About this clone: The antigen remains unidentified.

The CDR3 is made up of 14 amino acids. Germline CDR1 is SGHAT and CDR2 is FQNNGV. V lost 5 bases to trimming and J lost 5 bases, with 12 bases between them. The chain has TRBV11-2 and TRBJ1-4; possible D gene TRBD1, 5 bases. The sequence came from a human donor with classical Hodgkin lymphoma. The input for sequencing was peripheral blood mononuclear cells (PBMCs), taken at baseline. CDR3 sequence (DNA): TGTGCCAGCAGCCGCGCGGCAGGGAATGAAAAACTGTTTTTT. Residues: CASSRAAGNEKLFF. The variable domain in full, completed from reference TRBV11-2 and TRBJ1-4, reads EAGVAQSPRYKIIEKRQSVAFWCNPISGHATLYWYQQILGQGPKLLIQFQNNGVVDDSQLPKDRFSAERLKGVDSTLKIQPAKLEDSAVYLCASSRAAGNEKLFFGSGTQLSVL.